This entry features one T cell receptor (beta chain) sequence. This sample was included in a study of blood T cell repertoires in COVID-19. Deletions cut 5 bases from V and 0 bases from J, with 14 bases between. CDR1 and CDR2 from the germline V gene are ENHRY and SYGVKD. The CDR3 has 16 amino acids. Per the study methods: Reference gene primer amplification gave nucleated cell count estimates. Generated by immunoSEQ multiplex PCR, the TCRdb table keeps only in-frame clones and is missing some. The V and J calls and clone size were taken over from that table, and D and trimming were inferred from the DNA. The sample yields hundreds of thousands of clones, approximately 90% seen once.

The clonotype was recovered from a man in his fifties or sixties who had been exposed to COVID-19. The sample comprised PBMCs or T cells enriched from blood (not recorded which). The chain is built from TRBV10-3 and TRBJ1-3; D possibly corresponds to TRBD1 (6 bases). This chain's CDR3 is CAISRTEASSGNTIYF. DNA for the CDR3: TGTGCCATCAGTAGGACAGAAGCGAGCTCTGGAAACACCATATATTTT.